What follows is one T cell receptor (beta chain) and its context. TCRdb reanalysed the 5' RACE reads using MiXCR and keeps one entry per CDR3 protein. The table records about 630,000 distinct CDR3 sequences, roughly an eighth of them present only once. CDR3 length: 15 amino acids. Germline V gives CDR1 LGHDT, CDR2 YNNKEL (reference sequence). V was pared by 4 bases and J by 6 bases, with 13 bases between. The data were obtained in a study of T cells after yellow fever vaccination. The receptor comes from a man aged 25-45 years who received the YFV17D yellow fever vaccine. Source: PBMCs, taken on the day of the yellow fever booster vaccination. The chain carries TRBV3-1 and TRBJ1-6, with no clear D. This chain's CDR3 is CASSPPAAANSPLHF. The CDR3 bases are TGTGCCAGCAGCCCTCCGGCGGCAGCTAATTCACCCCTCCACTTT.